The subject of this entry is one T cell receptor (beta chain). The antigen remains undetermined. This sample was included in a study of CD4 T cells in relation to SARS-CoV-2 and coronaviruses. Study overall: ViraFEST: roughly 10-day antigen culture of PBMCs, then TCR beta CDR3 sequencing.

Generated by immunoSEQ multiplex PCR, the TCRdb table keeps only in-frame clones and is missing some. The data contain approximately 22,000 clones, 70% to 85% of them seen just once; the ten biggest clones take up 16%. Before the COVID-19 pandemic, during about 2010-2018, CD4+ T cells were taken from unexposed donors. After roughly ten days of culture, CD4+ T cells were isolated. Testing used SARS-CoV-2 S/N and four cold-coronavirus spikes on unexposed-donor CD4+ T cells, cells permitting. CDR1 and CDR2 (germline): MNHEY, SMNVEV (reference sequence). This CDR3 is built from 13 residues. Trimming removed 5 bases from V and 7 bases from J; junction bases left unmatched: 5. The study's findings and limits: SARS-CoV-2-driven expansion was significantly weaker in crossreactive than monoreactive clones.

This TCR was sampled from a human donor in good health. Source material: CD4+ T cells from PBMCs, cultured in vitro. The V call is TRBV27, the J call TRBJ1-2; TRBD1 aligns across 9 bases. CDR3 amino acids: CASSPTGGSGYTF. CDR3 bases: TGTGCCAGCAGTCCGACAGGGGGTAGTGGCTACACCTTC.